This TCR beta chain originates from a study of cytomegalovirus exposure and HLA in healthy donors (dated 2017 in TCRdb). A note on the overall study: An earlier analysis of 587 of the donors reported around 280 Gb of sequence data and 100 million to 120 million unique TCR beta sequences obtained from roughly 180 million T cells. Roughly 300 gigabases of sequencing data and 78 million or so unique TCR sequences were included in an early release covering about 700 HLA-typed donors. The genetic ancestry cluster associated with self-reported Caucasian donors included about 84% of the 398 genotyped donors. The study was designed to test whether signatures of past pathogen exposure could be identified by cataloging public T cell receptors. The study used immunosequencing to profile the T cell repertoires of under 700 subjects and linked those repertoires to cytomegalovirus serostatus. Along with the approximately 650-subject first cohort, a separate validation cohort of 120 different subjects was used. To predict cytomegalovirus infection status, the study brought together high-throughput TCR immunosequencing, statistical association of individual TCRs with disease status, and machine learning. To study patterns of TCR occurrence, a later analysis re-analyzed previously published TCR beta repertoires from 666 donors and added high-resolution HLA genotyping. The later analysis used no new phenotypic data to find candidate immune exposures, relying instead on TCR beta sequences and their occurrence across donors. An earlier analysis of 500 to 650 of the donors applied high-throughput TCR beta sequencing to assess whether each TCR beta V gene segment acted as functional or pseudogenic. Alongside the repertoire data, information on donor age, sex, ethnicity and CMV serostatus was compiled. Genome-wide SNP genotypes for about 60% of the roughly 670 donors were used in a later genetic analysis, which treated that subset as a discovery cohort. Every repertoire in the discovery cohort had been generated on one and the same sequencing platform. Class I and class II HLA loci were covered by the typing at four-digit resolution. The number of donors typed differed by locus, with roughly 629-640 for A, B, C, DRB1 and DQB1, roughly 520 for DQA1, approximately 580 for DPA1, and around 450 for DPB1. Several DR-DQ haplotypes were treated as single units for association and clustering because of strong linkage in the cohort. Among over 350 genotyped donors of the cohort, an average of around 240,000 unique TCR beta nucleotide sequences were sequenced per donor, around 18% of them non-productive.

Notes on this clone: The antigen this receptor binds is unknown.

The cohort comprised some 700 healthy bone marrow donors. At the time of sampling, every cohort member was nominally healthy, though immune exposures that went unrecorded were likely present. The donor tested CMV seronegative, placing the donor among the 300 to 400 seronegative members of the cohort. A peripheral blood sample was collected from each donor, and TCR beta sequencing was performed on peripheral blood mononuclear cells. The Qiagen DNeasy Blood Extraction Kit was used to extract genomic DNA from the blood cell samples. Here is what the overall study found, with its caveats: A further reported finding was that TCR beta sequences accurately predicted the HLA-A and HLA-B alleles for most subjects in the first cohort. In an earlier analysis of under 600 of the donors, most TCR beta V segments were observed in productive rearrangements about 87% or about 30% of the time, broadly matching IMGT annotations. The study gave a list of under 200 TCR beta chains associated with cytomegalovirus. Immune exposure information for the cohort was limited to CMV serostatus. Cytomegalovirus status was reported to be diagnosed by the classifier with high specificity and sensitivity in both the original and validation cohorts. Most CMV-associated TCR beta chains appeared to be HLA-restricted in a later analysis, and the HLA associations seemed to be driven largely by CMV exposure. At a false discovery rate of 0.05, a later analysis linked about 17,000 TCR beta sequences to specific HLA alleles. V-gene and J-gene trimming of TCR beta chains was associated with a missense DCLRE1C variant in a later genetic analysis, and the association was replicated in an independent cohort. The presence/absence analyses assumed that sequencing depth was roughly uniform across donors, and that assumption may not be true. In a later analysis, TCR association rates were found to vary across HLA loci, with the most associated TCRs seen for DRB1 alleles and the fewest for HLA-C alleles. It was suggested by the authors that the approach could potentially be generalized to other disease states and immunological phenotypes. This cohort had only TCR beta chains sequenced, and the lack of alpha or paired-chain data limited which features could be detected. When HLA alleles, especially DR and DQ, strongly co-occurred, TCR associations were difficult to assign to individual alleles. The sequencing pipeline was judged likely to have produced a cluster of highly shared sequence variants as a technical artifact. In a later analysis, HLA-associated TCR beta chains were found to be more clonally expanded and to have lower generation probabilities than equally common non-associated chains. According to a later analysis, parvovirus B19, influenza, CMV and Epstein-Barr virus appeared linked to several top co-occurrence clusters. A later genetic analysis reported fewer N-insertions in productive TCRs among donors in an Asian-associated ancestry cluster than the roughly 690-donor mean. Across donors, most TCR sequences were observed very rarely, whereas some public TCRs were present in many individuals. Because HLA typing was unavailable for some donors at each locus, only the typed subset was used in association tests. Correlated functional status among segregating V segments might be attributable to linkage disequilibrium, but an unknown experimental factor could not be ruled out. Because counts were too low, about 17 rarely observed V segments, including chromosome 9 orphons, were excluded from the earlier analysis of several hundred of the donors. In vitro tests confirmed that a few of the cytomegalovirus-associated TCR beta chains recognize cytomegalovirus antigens.

The library was generated by the immunoSEQ multiplex PCR assay. The multiplex PCR relied on a mix of 60 forward primers for TCR Vbeta segments and 13 reverse primers for TCR Jbeta segments. A multiplex PCR assay on genomic DNA amplified the CDR3 region of rearranged TCR beta genes. Amplified TCR beta libraries were sequenced as 87-base-pair reads on the Illumina HiSeq System. Regarding the original processing steps: A later analysis counted tens of millions of unique TCR beta chains across the approximately 700 repertoires, and some 11 million of these chains were shared by at least two donors. To remove PCR and sequencing errors, raw reads were error-corrected and collapsed into unique sequences using a nearest-neighbor algorithm that merged closely related sequences. CDR3 sequences were aligned to IMGT reference sequences to assign V, D and J gene segments. For a sequence to be retained, a match of at least six nucleotides to both a V gene segment and a J gene segment was required. A rearrangement counted as productive if the CDR3 had no stop codons and remained in frame with V and J, and every other rearrangement counted as non-productive. CDR3 was defined according to IMGT convention as the region running from the second conserved V-encoded cysteine to the conserved J-encoded phenylalanine. The earlier analysis of 500 to 650 of the donors excluded any sequence lacking an unambiguous match to a single V gene segment. An earlier analysis of over 450 of the donors classified V segments as functional when productive rearrangements were above 56.7% and as segregating when the standard deviation between donors was above 5%. A statistical classification framework was built to diagnose cytomegalovirus status from the catalog of TCR beta chain sequences. In a later analysis, TCR nucleotide sequences were compared against IMGT/GENE-DB human TR gene sequences so that V and J genes could be assigned. A later analysis assigned CDR3 sequences and most-parsimonious VDJ recombination scenarios with the TCRdist pipeline. In a later analysis, each TCR beta chain was defined by its CDR3 amino acid sequence together with its V-gene family, and reads without a unique V-gene family were excluded. In a later analysis, around 600 highly shared, low-generation-probability nucleotide sequences were removed to address suspected cross-contamination and a sequencing artifact. A later analysis calculated a clonal expansion index for each public chain from normalized within-repertoire ranks of inferred template counts. In a later analysis, generation probabilities were computed with a VDJ recombination model fitted to out-of-frame rearrangements, and the resulting probabilities were checked against IGoR. In a later analysis, TCR-TCR, TCR-HLA and TCR-CMV co-occurrence was scored with hypergeometric tests, and a repertoire-size bias correction was applied to TCR pairs. False discovery rates were estimated in a later analysis by permuting HLA or CMV assignments 20 times. In a later analysis, co-occurring TCRs were grouped with DBSCAN, and TCRdist sequence similarity was added when clustering was performed within HLA-allele-positive subsets. Repertoires with fewer than 30,000 or more than 120,000 public chains, plus five repertoires with anomalous nucleotide sharing, were excluded from co-occurrence clustering. TCRdb carries this immuneACCESS record with in-frame sequences only. Its versions omit some clonotypes, under half of them owing to an unresolved V gene in the studies checked, with the rest unexplained. V, J and clone size derive from that table, while D and trimming were established from the DNA sequence. This sample's clone table shows approximately 120,000 clones. Jointly, the top ten make up under 3.5% of the sample.

The TCR comes from a man aged 25 to 40 in good health and CMV-seronegative. Sequencing was done on a sample of PBMCs.

CDR3 region: CASSGPGQVYNEQFF. The DNA sequence is given as TGTGCCAGCAGCGGACCGGGACAGGTTTACAATGAGCAGTTCTTC. The rearrangement joined TRBV5-6 to TRBJ2-1, with 8 bases in between that match TRBD1. Clipping removes 4 bases from V and 4 bases from J, with 7 as the unmatched junction base count. Taken from cysteine to phenylalanine, the CDR3 has 15 residues. Only CDR3 DNA is held: 45 bases, read in frame from base 1. The germline V gene encodes CDR1 SGHDT and CDR2 YYEEEE.